This T cell receptor beta chain stems from a study of blood T cell repertoires in COVID-19. Trimming cost V 5 bases and J 3 bases; bases outside gene matches: 7. The germline V gene encodes CDR1 SGHTA and CDR2 FQGTGA. The CDR3 extends over 15 amino acids. The protocol was immunoSEQ multiplex PCR, while the TCRdb copy is restricted to in-frame clones and leaves out a portion. The sample yields tens of thousands of clones, about 90% seen once. The sequenced sample was peripheral blood. The chain carries TRBV7-3 and TRBJ1-2; 9 nucleotides agree with TRBD1. The receptor was derived from a human donor in a cohort sampled during active COVID-19. The CDR3 DNA reads TGTGCCAGCAGCGACCGGGACAGGGTTGACTATGGCTACACCTTC. Protein product: CASSDRDRVDYGYTF.